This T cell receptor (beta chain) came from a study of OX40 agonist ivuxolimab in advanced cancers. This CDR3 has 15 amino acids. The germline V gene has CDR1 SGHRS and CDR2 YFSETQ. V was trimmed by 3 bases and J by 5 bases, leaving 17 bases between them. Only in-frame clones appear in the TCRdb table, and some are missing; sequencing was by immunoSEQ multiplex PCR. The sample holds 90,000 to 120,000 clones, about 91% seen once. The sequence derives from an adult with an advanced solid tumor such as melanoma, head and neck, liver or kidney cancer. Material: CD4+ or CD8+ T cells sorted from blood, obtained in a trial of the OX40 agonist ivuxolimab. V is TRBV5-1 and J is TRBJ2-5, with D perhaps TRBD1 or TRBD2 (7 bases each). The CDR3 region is CASSSQGGDRETQYF. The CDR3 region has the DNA TGCGCCAGCAGCTCCCAGGGGGGGGATCGGGAGACCCAGTACTTC.